Listed here are 17 T cell receptor beta chains from one sample, sequenced in a study of metastatic and nonmetastatic thyroid tumors. TCRdb re-analyzed the PCR reads using MiXCR. The sample holds about 25,000 clones, 20% seen once. Each patient came to thyroid surgery without any prior treatment (of any kind). The sequenced material came from blood. The receptors were sampled from a male donor with papillary thyroid cancer or a benign thyroid nodule (not recorded which). Some clones in this sample may be carry-over from other donors' samples.

This clone was counted at least ten times. The chain combines TRBV29-1 with TRBJ1-1; a weak D match, TRBD1 (6 bases). The CDR3 contains 14 residues. Germline CDR1 and CDR2: SQVTM and ANQGSEA. V was clipped by 6 bases and J by 0 bases, with 14 bases between them. CDR3 bases: TGCAGCGTGGCCGGACAGCGGATGAACACTGAAGCTTTCTTT. This translates into CSVAGQRMNTEAFF.

This clone was counted at least ten times. The chain links TRBV19 to TRBJ1-1, with 9 bases fitting TRBD1. Germline V gene data show CDR1 as LNHDA and CDR2 as SQIVND (reference sequence). V shed 4 bases, J shed 6 bases, and the junction held 6 bases outside the gene matches. The CDR3 totals 14 residues. The CDR3 DNA reads TGTGCCAGTAGTAGGGGACAGGGCACGGCTGAAGCTTTCTTT. This gives the protein CASSRGQGTAEAFF.

Remarks on this clone: This may arise from a read error, as a much more abundant clone is one base away. Here the CDR3 reads CASSAASPWDTQYF. The CDR3, as DNA: TGTGCCAGCAGCGCCGCCAGTCCTTGGGATACGCAGTATTTT. The chain links TRBV9 to TRBJ2-3; unclear D gene. V was cut by 3 bases and J by 6 bases, with 14 bases left in between. The CDR3 consists of 14 residues. Germline CDR1 reads SGDLS; CDR2 reads YYNGEE.

This clone was seen repeatedly, ten times or more. The germline gene is not matched at one end of the junction; a read error may be the cause. The sample contains more than one DNA sequence encoding this CDR3. The rearrangement uses TRBV5-1 and TRBJ2-3, with D possibly matching TRBD1 (5 bases). The V gene's germline CDR1 is SGHRS and CDR2 YFSETQ. The CDR3 length is 13 residues. The CDR3 reads CASSYQGLDTQYF. The CDR3 nucleotides read TGTGCCAGCAGCTATCAGGGTCTAGATACGCAGTATTTT.

This clone was seen repeatedly, ten times or more. The chain is built from TRBV27 and TRBJ2-7; D not certain. The V end was cut by 4 bases, the J end by 2 bases, with 6 bases between. Germline V CDR1 and CDR2: MNHEY, SMNVEV (reference sequence). There are 12 residues in the CDR3. The CDR3 loop reads CASSSSPYEQYF. The CDR3 nucleotides read TGTGCCAGCAGTTCCTCCCCCTACGAGCAGTACTTC.

This clone has ten or more counts. The chain uses TRBV19 and TRBJ1-1; 9 nucleotides match TRBD1. Germline CDR1 and CDR2: LNHDA and SQIVND (reference sequence). The V segment lost 3 bases and the J segment 4 bases; nucleotides outside the gene matches: 3. The CDR3 spans 14 residues. The CDR3 protein is CASSIGQGITEAFF. Written as DNA, the CDR3 is TGTGCCAGTAGTATCGGACAGGGGATCACTGAAGCTTTCTTT. The full variable domain, in which reference TRBV19 and TRBJ1-1 provide the parts outside the CDR3, is DGGITQSPKYLFRKEGQNVTLSCEQNLNHDAMYWYRQDPGQGLRLIYYSQIVNDFQKGDIAEGYSVSREKKESFPLTVTSAQKNPTAFYLCASSIGQGITEAFFGQGTRLTVV.

Ten or more counts support this clone. The chain employs TRBV7-9 and TRBJ1-1; the match to TRBD1 covers 11 bases. The trim removed 5 bases at V and 11 bases at J, leaving 13 bases unmatched. The CDR3 extends over 15 amino acids. The V gene's germline CDR1 is SEHNR and CDR2 FQNEAQ (reference sequence). The CDR3 bases are TGTGCCAGCAGCCACGATGGACAGGGGGCAACGGTGGCTTTCTTT. Protein sequence: CASSHDGQGATVAFF.

This clone was detected ten times or more. The chain couples TRBV11-3 to TRBJ1-1; D is unclear. CDR3 length: 13 residues. V was trimmed by 3 bases and J by 5 bases, leaving 10 bases between them. The germline gives CDR1 SGHNT, CDR2 YENEEA. The CDR3, as DNA: TGTGCCAGCAGCTTCGAAAGGTGGACTGAAGCTTTCTTT. It codes for CASSFERWTEAFF.

The sample holds many counts of this clone. The chain has TRBV27 and TRBJ1-5, with D possibly matching TRBD1 (6 bases). The CDR3 contains 15 residues. The germline CDR1 and CDR2 sequences are MNHEY and SMNVEV (reference sequence). The V and J ends lost 2 bases and 6 bases respectively, with 14 bases between them. DNA for the CDR3: TGTGCCAGCAGTTTAGTGCAAACAGGGTTTCAGCCCCAGCATTTT. This sequence encodes CASSLVQTGFQPQHF.

Remarks on this clone: This likely comes from a read error, as the CDR3 has no conserved phenylalanine or tryptophan at its end. The chain recombines TRBV5-6 with TRBJ1-2; possible D gene TRBD1, 5 bases. Per the germline V gene, CDR1 is SGHDT and CDR2 is YYEEEE. Between the trimmed V and J ends, which lost 4 bases and 5 bases, there was a span of 18 bases. The CDR3 contains 15 residues. CDR3 bases: TGTGCCAGCAGCCCTAGCTCCGGGACCGGATATGGCTACACCTCC. It encodes CASSPSSGTGYGYTS.

In its sample, this clone was seen many times. The chain employs TRBV27 and TRBJ1-2; perhaps TRBD1 as D (5 bases). Trimming took off 7 bases at V and 7 bases at J, with 13 bases between the two ends. Germline V gene sequence: CDR1 MNHEY, CDR2 SMNVEV (reference sequence). This CDR3 is 12 amino acids long. The CDR3 region has the DNA TGTGCCAGCAAGGAGGCAGGGCTTGGCTACACCTTC. Its translation: CASKEAGLGYTF.

There are many counts of this clone. The chain couples TRBV19 to TRBJ1-4; D gene uncertain. CDR3 length: 16 amino acids. Germline CDR1 reads LNHDA; CDR2 reads SQIVND (reference sequence). V was clipped by 7 bases and J by 4 bases, with 19 bases between them. Here the CDR3 reads CASKRQQADFNEKLFF. CDR3 DNA: TGTGCCAGTAAAAGGCAGCAGGCCGACTTTAATGAAAAACTGTTTTTT.

This clone was counted many times. The chain uses TRBV5-4 and TRBJ2-7; D may match TRBD1 or TRBD2 (5 bases each). Trimming removed 1 base from V and 6 bases from J, with 8 bases in between. The CDR3 loop spans 12 amino acids. Germline V gives CDR1 SGHNT, CDR2 YYREEE (reference sequence). The CDR3 nucleotides are TGTGCCAGCAGCTTGTTTGGGGGCGAGCAGTACTTC. It codes for CASSLFGGEQYF.

This clone was detected ten times or more. V gene TRBV4-2 combines with J gene TRBJ1-3; TRBD1 is a possible D gene (5 bases). The CDR3 runs to 16 residues. Germline assignment: CDR1 LGHNA and CDR2 YNFKEQ. V lost 4 bases to trimming and J lost 2 bases, with 15 bases between them. The CDR3 DNA reads as TGTGCCAGCAGCCCCACAAGCGGGGCCACTGGAAACACCATATATTTT. Its protein product is CASSPTSGATGNTIYF.

Ten or more counts support this clone. The chain carries TRBV5-4 and TRBJ1-2; D possibly corresponds to TRBD1 (6 bases). The V gene lost 3 bases and the J gene lost 5 bases, with 17 bases spanning the gap. CDR3 length: 15 residues. CDR1 and CDR2 from the germline V gene are SGHNT and YYREEE (reference sequence). Here the CDR3 reads CASSSLKDSSYGYTF. The DNA of the CDR3 is TGTGCCAGCAGCTCACTGAAGGACAGCTCGTATGGCTACACCTTC.

As concerns this clone: A read error may account for a junction end that differs from germline. CDR3 sequence: CAISLGTGGEADTQYF. The CDR3 coding sequence is TGTGCCATCAGCTTAGGGACAGGGGGCGAGGCAGATACTCAGTATTTT. The chain has TRBV7-3 and TRBJ2-3, with 12 bases that match TRBD1. CDR1 and CDR2 (germline): SGHTA, FQGTGA. This CDR3 is built from 16 residues.

This clone occurred many times. The chain links TRBV6-2 or TRBV6-3 to TRBJ1-2; D is perhaps TRBD1 (5 bases). This CDR3 has 12 amino acids. V lost 8 bases to trimming and J lost 4 bases, with 11 bases between them. Germline V gene data show CDR1 as MNHEY and CDR2 as SVGEGT. CDR3 sequence (DNA): TGTGCCAGCGCGACAGTGTTCTATGGCTACACCTTC. Protein product: CASATVFYGYTF.